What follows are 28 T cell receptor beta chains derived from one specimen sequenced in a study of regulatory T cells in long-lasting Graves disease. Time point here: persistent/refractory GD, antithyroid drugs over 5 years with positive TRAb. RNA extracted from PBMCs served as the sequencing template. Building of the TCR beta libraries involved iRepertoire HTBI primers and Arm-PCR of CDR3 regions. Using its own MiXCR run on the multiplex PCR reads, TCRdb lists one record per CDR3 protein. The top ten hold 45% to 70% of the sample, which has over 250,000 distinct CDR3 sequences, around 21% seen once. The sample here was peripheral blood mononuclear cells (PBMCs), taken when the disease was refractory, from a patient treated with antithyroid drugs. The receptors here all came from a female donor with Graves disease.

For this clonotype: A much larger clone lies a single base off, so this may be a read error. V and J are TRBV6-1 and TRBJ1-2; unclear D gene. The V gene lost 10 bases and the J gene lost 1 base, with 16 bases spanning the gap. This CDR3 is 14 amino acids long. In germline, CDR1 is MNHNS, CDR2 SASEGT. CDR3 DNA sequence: TGTGCCACCCTGGACCTCCGCGGTAACTATGGCTACACCTTC. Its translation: CATLDLRGNYGYTF.

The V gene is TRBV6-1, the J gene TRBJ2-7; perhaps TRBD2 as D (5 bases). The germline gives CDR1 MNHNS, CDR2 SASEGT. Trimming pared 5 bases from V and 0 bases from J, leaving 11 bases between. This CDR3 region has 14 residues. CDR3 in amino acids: CASSRTVSSYEQYF. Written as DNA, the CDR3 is TGTGCCAGCAGTCGGACTGTTAGCTCCTACGAGCAGTACTTC.

Written as DNA, the CDR3 is TGTGCCAGCAGCTTAGCGTCAGGGGGAGCCTACGAGCAGTACTTC. This encodes CASSLASGGAYEQYF. The V gene is TRBV7-2, the J gene TRBJ2-7, with TRBD1 matching 7 bases. With V trimmed by 0 bases and J by 2 bases, 4 bases remained unmatched. This CDR3 region has 15 residues. The V gene's germline CDR1 is SGHTA and CDR2 FQGNSA.

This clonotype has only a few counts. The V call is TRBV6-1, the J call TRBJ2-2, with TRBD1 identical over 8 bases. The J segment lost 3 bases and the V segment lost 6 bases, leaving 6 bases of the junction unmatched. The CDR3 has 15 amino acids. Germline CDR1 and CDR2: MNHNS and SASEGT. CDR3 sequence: CASSTGQVDTGELFF. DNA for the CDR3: TGTGCCAGCAGCACGGGACAGGTGGACACCGGGGAGCTGTTTTTT.

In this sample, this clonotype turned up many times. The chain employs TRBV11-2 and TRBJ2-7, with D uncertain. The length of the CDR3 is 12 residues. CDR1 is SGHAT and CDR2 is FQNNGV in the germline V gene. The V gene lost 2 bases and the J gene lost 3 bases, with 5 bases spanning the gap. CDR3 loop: CASSLQNYEQYF. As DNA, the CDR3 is TGTGCCAGCAGCTTACAGAACTACGAGCAGTACTTC.

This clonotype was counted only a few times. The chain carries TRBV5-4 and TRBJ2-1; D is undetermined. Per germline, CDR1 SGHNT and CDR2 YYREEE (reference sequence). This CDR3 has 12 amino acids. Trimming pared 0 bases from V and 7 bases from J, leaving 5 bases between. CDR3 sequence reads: CASSLAVNEQFF. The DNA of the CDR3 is TGTGCCAGCAGCTTGGCAGTTAATGAGCAGTTCTTC.

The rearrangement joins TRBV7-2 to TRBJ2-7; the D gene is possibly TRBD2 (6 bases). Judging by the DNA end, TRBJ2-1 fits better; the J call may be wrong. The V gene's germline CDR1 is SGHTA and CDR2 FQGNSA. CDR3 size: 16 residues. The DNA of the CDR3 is TGTGCCAGCAGCTTAGCGGGACTGGGGGCCTACAATGAGCAGTTCTTC. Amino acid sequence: CASSLAGLGAYNEQFF.

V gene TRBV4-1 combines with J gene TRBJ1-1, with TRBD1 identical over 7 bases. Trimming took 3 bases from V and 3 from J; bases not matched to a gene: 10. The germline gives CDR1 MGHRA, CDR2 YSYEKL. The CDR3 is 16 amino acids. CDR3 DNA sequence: TGCGCCAGCAGCCAGCCGGGACAGCATGTCTACACTGAAGCTTTCTTT. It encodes CASSQPGQHVYTEAFF.

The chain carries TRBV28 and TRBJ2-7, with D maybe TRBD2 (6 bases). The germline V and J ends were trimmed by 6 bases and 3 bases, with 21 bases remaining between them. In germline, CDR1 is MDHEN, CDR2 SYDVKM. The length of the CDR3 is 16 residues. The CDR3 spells CASRPPPGTGNYEQYF. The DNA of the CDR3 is TGTGCCAGCAGACCCCCCCCGGGGACTGGGAACTACGAGCAGTACTTC.

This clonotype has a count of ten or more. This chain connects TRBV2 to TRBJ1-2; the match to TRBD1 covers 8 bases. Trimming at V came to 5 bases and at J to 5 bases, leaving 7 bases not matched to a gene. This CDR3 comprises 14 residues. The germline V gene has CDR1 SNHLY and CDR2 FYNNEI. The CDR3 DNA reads TGTGCCAGCAGTATAAACAGGGGGTTTTATGGCTACACCTTC. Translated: CASSINRGFYGYTF.

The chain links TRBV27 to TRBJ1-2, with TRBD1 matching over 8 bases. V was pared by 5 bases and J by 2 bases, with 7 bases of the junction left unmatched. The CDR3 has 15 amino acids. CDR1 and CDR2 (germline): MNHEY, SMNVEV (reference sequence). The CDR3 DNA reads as TGTGCCAGCAGTCCAGCCGGACAGGGCAACTATGGCTACACCTTC. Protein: CASSPAGQGNYGYTF.

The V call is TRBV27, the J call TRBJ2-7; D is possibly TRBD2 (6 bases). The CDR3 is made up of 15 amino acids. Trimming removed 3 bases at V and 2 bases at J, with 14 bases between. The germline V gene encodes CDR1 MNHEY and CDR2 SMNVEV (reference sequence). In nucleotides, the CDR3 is TGTGCCAGCAGTTTTGGTGGAGGGAATACCTACGAGCAGTACTTC. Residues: CASSFGGGNTYEQYF.

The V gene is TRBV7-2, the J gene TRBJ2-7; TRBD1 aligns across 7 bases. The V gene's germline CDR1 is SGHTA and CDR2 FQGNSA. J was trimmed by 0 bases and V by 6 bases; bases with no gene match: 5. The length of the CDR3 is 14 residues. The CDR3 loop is CASRTRGSSYEQYF. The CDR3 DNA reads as TGTGCCAGCAGGACCAGGGGGAGCTCCTACGAGCAGTACTTC.

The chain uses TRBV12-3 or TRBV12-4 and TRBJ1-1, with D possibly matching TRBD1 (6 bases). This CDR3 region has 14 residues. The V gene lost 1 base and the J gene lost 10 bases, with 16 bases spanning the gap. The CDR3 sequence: CASSLGVSGAGAFF. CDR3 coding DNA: TGTGCCAGCAGTTTAGGAGTTTCGGGGGCTGGAGCTTTCTTT.

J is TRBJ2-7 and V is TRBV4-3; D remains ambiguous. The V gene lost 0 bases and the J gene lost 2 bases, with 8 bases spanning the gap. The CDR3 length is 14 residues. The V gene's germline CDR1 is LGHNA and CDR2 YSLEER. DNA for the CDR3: TGCGCCAGCAGCCAAGACCGAAATCCCTACGAGCAGTACTTC. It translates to CASSQDRNPYEQYF.

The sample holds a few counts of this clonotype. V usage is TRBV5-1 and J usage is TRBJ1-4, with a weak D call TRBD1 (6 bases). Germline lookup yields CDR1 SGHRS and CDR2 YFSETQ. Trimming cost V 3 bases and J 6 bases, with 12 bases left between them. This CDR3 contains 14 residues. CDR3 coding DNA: TGCGCCAGCAGCTCAGGGGCGAGGTATGAAAAACTGTTTTTT. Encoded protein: CASSSGARYEKLFF.

The CDR3 reads CSGFLGEQETQYF. The CDR3 nucleotides are TGCAGTGGTTTCCTTGGCGAACAAGAGACCCAGTACTTC. This chain joins TRBV20-1 and TRBJ2-5; D is undetermined. Germline loops: CDR1 DFQATT, CDR2 SNEGSKA (reference sequence). The CDR3 spans 13 residues. The V end was cut by 7 bases, the J end by 2 bases, with 14 bases between.

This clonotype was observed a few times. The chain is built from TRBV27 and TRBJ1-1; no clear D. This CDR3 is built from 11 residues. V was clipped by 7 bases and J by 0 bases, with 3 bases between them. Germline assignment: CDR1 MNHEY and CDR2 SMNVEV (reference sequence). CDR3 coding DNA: TGTGCCAGCATCCTGAACACTGAAGCTTTCTTT. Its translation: CASILNTEAFF.

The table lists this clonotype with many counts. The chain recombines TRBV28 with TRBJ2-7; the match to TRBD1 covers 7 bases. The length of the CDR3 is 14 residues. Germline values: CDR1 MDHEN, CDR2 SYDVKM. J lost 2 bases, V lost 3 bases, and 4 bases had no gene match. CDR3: CASSFWDSPYEQYF. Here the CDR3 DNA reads TGTGCCAGCAGTTTTTGGGACAGTCCCTACGAGCAGTACTTC.

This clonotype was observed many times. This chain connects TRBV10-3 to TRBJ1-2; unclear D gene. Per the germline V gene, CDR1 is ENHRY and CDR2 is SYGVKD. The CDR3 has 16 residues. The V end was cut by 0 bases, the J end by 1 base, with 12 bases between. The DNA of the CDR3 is TGTGCCATCAGTGAGTCGGTCCAGCTACTTAACTATGGCTACACCTTC. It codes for CAISESVQLLNYGYTF.

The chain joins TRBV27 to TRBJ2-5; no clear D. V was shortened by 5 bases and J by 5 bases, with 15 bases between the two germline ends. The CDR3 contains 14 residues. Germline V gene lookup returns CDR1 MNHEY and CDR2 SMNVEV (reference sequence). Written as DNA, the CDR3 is TGTGCCAGCAGTCACTTGTCCGATCATGAGACCCAGTACTTC. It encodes CASSHLSDHETQYF.

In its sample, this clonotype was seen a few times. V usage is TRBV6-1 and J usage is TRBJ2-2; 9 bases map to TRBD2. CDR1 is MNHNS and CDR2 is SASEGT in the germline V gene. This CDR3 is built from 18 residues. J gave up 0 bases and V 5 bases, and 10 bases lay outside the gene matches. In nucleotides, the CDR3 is TGTGCCAGCAGTACGACCCTTGGACTAGCGCCGAACACCGGGGAGCTGTTTTTT. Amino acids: CASSTTLGLAPNTGELFF.

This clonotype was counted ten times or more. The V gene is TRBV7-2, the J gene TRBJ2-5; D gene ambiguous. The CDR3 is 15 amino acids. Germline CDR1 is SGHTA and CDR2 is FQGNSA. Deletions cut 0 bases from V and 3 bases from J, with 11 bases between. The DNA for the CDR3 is TGTGCCAGCAGCTTAGCGGCGCGAGCCGAAGAGACCCAGTACTTC. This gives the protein CASSLAARAEETQYF.

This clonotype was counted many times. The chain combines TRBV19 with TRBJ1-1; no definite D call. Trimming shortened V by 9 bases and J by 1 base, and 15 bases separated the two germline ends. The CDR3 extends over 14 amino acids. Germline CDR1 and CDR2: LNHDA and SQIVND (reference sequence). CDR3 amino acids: CASKGWAGNTEAFF. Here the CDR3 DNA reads TGTGCCAGCAAGGGTTGGGCAGGGAACACTGAAGCTTTCTTT.

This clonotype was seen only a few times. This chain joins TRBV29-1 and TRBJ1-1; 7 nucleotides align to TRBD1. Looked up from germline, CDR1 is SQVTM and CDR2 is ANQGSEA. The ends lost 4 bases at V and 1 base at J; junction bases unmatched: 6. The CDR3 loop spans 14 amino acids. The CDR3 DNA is TGCAGCGTTGGGGCAGGGGGTGCGAACACTGAAGCTTTCTTT. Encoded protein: CSVGAGGANTEAFF.

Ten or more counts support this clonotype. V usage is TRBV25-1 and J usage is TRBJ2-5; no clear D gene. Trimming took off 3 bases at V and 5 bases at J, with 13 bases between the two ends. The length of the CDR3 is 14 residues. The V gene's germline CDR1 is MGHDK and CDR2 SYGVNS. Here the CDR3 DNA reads TGTGCCAGCAGTGATCATGCAGGAATGGAGACCCAGTACTTC. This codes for CASSDHAGMETQYF.

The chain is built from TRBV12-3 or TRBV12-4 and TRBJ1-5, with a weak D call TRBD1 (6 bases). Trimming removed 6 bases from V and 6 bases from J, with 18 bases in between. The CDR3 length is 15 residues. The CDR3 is CASRHTGLGSQPQHF. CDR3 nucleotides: TGTGCCAGCAGACATACAGGGCTGGGATCTCAGCCCCAGCATTTT.

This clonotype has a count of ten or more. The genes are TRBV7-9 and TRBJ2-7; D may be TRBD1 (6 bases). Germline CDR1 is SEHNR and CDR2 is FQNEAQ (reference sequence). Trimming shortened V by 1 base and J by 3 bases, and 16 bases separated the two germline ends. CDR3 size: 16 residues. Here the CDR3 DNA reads TGTGCCAGCAGCTTAGGGGCTACAGGGCCCTACTACGAGCAGTACTTC. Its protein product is CASSLGATGPYYEQYF. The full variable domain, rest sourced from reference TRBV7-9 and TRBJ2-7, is DTGVSQNPRHKITKRGQNVTFRCDPISEHNRLYWYRQTLGQGPEFLTYFQNEAQLEKSRLLSDRFSAERPKGSFSTLEIQRTEQGDSAMYLCASSLGATGPYYEQYFGPGTRLTVT.